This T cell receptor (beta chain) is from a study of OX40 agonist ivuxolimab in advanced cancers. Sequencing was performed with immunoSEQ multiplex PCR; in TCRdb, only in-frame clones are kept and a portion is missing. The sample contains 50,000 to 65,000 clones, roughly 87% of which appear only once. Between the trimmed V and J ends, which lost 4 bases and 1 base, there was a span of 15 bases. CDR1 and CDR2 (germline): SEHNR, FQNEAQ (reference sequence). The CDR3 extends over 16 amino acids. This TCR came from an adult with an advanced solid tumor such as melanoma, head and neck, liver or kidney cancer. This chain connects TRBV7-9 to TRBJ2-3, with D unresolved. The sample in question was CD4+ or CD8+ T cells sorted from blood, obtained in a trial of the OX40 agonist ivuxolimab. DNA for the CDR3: TGTGCCAGCAGCTCACCAAGGGATGGGGGCACAGATACGCAGTATTTT. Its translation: CASSSPRDGGTDTQYF.